This T cell receptor beta chain was retrieved from a study of shared clonotypes between healthy human individuals. Every subset had its genomic DNA shared out evenly among several immunoSEQ plates. In the original processing: Owing to the provision of junction-only sequences devoid of quality scores by immunoSEQ, filtering differed. TCRdb's table, derived via immunoSEQ multiplex PCR, lists solely in-frame clones and lacks some. V, J and clone size reflect that table, while D and trimming were determined from the DNA. The table has 330,000 or so clones, 74% seen once. The V gene's germline CDR1 is SGHRS and CDR2 YFSETQ. The CDR3 runs 15 residues. V was pared by 4 bases and J by 4 bases, with 17 bases between.

The TCR sequence derives from a man aged 25 to 45 in good health. This chain connects TRBV5-1 to TRBJ1-1; D may be TRBD1 (6 bases). The sample was memory CD4+ T cells sorted from blood. The subset: CD45RA-negative fraction. The CDR3 DNA is TGCGCCAGCAGCGCGTCAGGAACAGGGTTCACTGAAGCTTTCTTT. Protein product: CASSASGTGFTEAFF.